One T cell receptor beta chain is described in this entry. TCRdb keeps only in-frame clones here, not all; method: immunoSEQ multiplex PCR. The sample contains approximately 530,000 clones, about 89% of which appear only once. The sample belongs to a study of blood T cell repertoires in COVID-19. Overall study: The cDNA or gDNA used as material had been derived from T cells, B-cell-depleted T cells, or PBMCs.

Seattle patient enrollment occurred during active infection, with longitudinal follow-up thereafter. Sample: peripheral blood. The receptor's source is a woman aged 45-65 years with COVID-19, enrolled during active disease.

The CDR3 spells CASSPRDRAETQYF. In DNA form, the CDR3 reads TGTGCCAGCAGCCCCCGGGACAGGGCGGAGACCCAGTACTTC. The chain couples TRBV5-5 to TRBJ2-5; 9 nucleotides match TRBD1. Germline CDR1 reads SGHKS; CDR2 reads YYEKEE (reference sequence). The CDR3 is made up of 14 amino acids. With 4 bases clipped from V and 5 bases from J, the junction kept 6 bases outside the gene matches. Full variable domain (missing parts from reference TRBV5-5 and TRBJ2-5): DAGVTQSPTHLIKTRGQQVTLRCSPISGHKSVSWYQQVLGQGPQFIFQYYEKEERGRGNFPDRFSARQFPNYSSELNVNALLLGDSALYLCASSPRDRAETQYFGPGTRLLVL.